The 32 T cell receptor beta chains below come from one sample, sequenced in a study of tissue T cells after allogeneic stem cell transplantation (dated by TCRdb to about 2022). The receptor library was made with the immunoSEQ multiplex PCR assay. TCRdb provides this immuneACCESS table in a form limited to in-frame rearrangements. Some clones are lacking; in checked studies, under half of them reflect an unresolved V gene, and why the rest are absent is not known. The sample includes 4,000 to 4,500 clones, with approximately 60% observed a single time. The ten largest clones add up to around 31% of the sample. In light of the paper, this sample's time point label describes: mouse harvest day 7 after allogeneic transplant. Each mouse graft, delivered by tail vein injection, combined 10^6 splenic CD5+ T cells with 10^7 T-cell-depleted bone marrow cells. The sample consisted of spleen. These TCRs come from a female BALB/c mouse given C57BL/6 T cells with graft-versus-host disease after an allogeneic hematopoietic cell transplant.

As regards this clone: All gene names here are mouse names. The read halts 1 residue ahead of the CDR3 end, with the missing end drawn from the germline J gene. Other DNA sequences of this sample code for an identical CDR3. J is TRBJ2-1 and V is TRBV26; no clear D gene. Trimming shortened V by 2 bases and J by 6 bases, and 8 bases separated the two germline ends. Germline loops: CDR1 KGHPV, CDR2 FQNQEV (reference sequence). The CDR3 contains 13 residues. The DNA read from the CDR3 is TGTGCCAGCAGTCTGATGGGAGGTGCTGAGCAGTTC. As protein: CASSLMGGAEQF. The CDR3, in full, reads CASSLMGGAEQFF.

As concerns this clone: The gene names given are mouse names. The read stops 1 residue short of the end of the CDR3; the missing end is completed from the germline J gene. The chain recombines TRBV26 with TRBJ2-1, with 7 positions matching TRBD2. The CDR3 extends over 13 amino acids. Germline assignment: CDR1 KGHPV and CDR2 FQNQEV (reference sequence). The ends lost 4 bases at V and 9 bases at J; junction bases unmatched: 6. CDR3 in amino acids: CASSPRGGDEQFF. CDR3 DNA (partial): TGTGCCAGCAGTCCCCGCGGGGGGGATGAGCAGTTC.

This clone was recorded a few times. All gene names here are mouse names. The read terminates 1 residue ahead of where the CDR3 ends, so the germline J gene completes it. This chain uses TRBV12-1 with TRBJ2-7; 7 nucleotides line up with TRBD2. Germline V lookup: CDR1 SGHSN, CDR2 HYEKVE. J lost 3 bases, V lost 0 bases, and 1 base had no gene match. This CDR3 is 13 amino acids long. CDR3 protein: CASSLVGGYEQYF. The DNA read from the CDR3 is TGTGCCAGCTCTCTCGTGGGGGGCTATGAACAGTAC.

Concerning this clone: Gene names denote mouse genes. This CDR3 reads CASSLLGGNTGQLYF. The CDR3 bases that were read are TGTGCCAGCAGTTTACTGGGGGGAAACACCGGGCAGCTCTAC. The V gene is TRBV15, the J gene TRBJ2-2; TRBD2 aligns across 8 bases. The read gets to within 1 residue of the CDR3 end, and the germline J gene fills in the rest. The ends lost 2 bases at V and 1 base at J; junction bases unmatched: 0. The CDR3 runs to 15 residues. Germline V gene sequence: CDR1 SGHND, CDR2 FRSKSL. The variable domain in full, with the rest retrieved from reference TRBV15 and TRBJ2-2, is DAGVTQTPRHEVAEKGQTIILKCEPVSGHNDLFWYRQTKIQGLELLSYFRSKSLMEDGGAFKDRFKAEMLNSSFSTLKIQPTEPKDSAVYLCASSLLGGNTGQLYFGEGSKLTVL.

On this clone: Mouse germline and gene names are used. The read ends 1 residue before the CDR3 terminus; that terminus is restored from the germline J gene. V is TRBV20 and J is TRBJ2-4; tentative D call: TRBD1 (5 bases). The CDR3 contains 12 residues. CDR1 GFQATS and CDR2 STVNSAI come from the germline V gene. V shed 5 bases and J shed 0 bases, with 6 bases lying between them. CDR3 amino acids: CGARQSQNTLYF. CDR3 DNA (partial): TGTGGTGCTCGACAGAGTCAAAACACCTTGTAC.

Remarks on this clone: Mouse gene names apply. The read terminates 1 residue ahead of where the CDR3 ends, so the germline J gene completes it. This chain uses TRBV4 with TRBJ2-3; TRBD2 matches at 7 bases. The CDR3 covers 13 residues. CDR1 is LGHDT, CDR2 YNNKQL, per germline (reference sequence). Losses at the gene ends were 6 bases for V and 1 base for J; bases not matched to a gene: 1. The CDR3 sequence is CASRGTGAETLYF. CDR3 DNA (partial): TGTGCCAGCAGAGGGACTGGTGCAGAAACGCTGTAT. Drawing the rest from reference TRBV4 and TRBJ2-3, the complete variable domain is ETAVFQTPNYHVTQVGNEVSFNCKQTLGHDTMYWYKQDSKKLLKIMFSYNNKQLIVNETVPRRFSPQSSDKAHLNLRIKSVEPEDSAVYLCASRGTGAETLYFGSGTRLTVL.

In the case of this clone: Gene names are the mouse ones. The sequence runs out 1 residue before the end of the CDR3; the remainder is reconstructed from the germline J gene. The J gene is TRBJ2-7, the V gene TRBV16, with 9 bases matching TRBD2. This CDR3 is 14 amino acids long. The germline V gene has CDR1 SGHSA and CDR2 FRNQAP. V trimming: 5 bases; J trimming: 4 bases; junction bases outside the gene matches: 6. The CDR3 here is CASSISTGGYEQYF. Incomplete CDR3 DNA: TGTGCAAGCAGCATCTCGACTGGGGGTTATGAACAGTAC. Full variable domain (rest looked up from reference TRBV16 and TRBJ2-7): NAGVIQTPRHKVTGKGQEATLWCEPISGHSAVFWYRQTIVQGLEFLTYFRNQAPIDDSGMPKERFSAQMPNQSHSTLKIQSTQPQDSAVYLCASSISTGGYEQYFGPGTRLTVL.

This clone was observed once. The genes and germline here are from mouse. From the germline J gene comes the end of the CDR3, since the read stops 1 residue before it. The chain employs TRBV4 and TRBJ1-6; 7 bases line up with TRBD1. TRBJ1-6 is marked as an open reading frame, function uncertain. The J segment lost 6 bases and the V segment lost 3 bases, leaving 2 bases of the junction unmatched. The germline CDR1 and CDR2 sequences are LGHDT and YNNKQL (reference sequence). The CDR3 spans 14 residues. The DNA read from the CDR3 is TGTGCCAGCAGCTACCGGGACAGTAATTCGCCCCTCTAC. Its translation: CASSYRDSNSPLY. The CDR3 in full is CASSYRDSNSPLYF.

Remarks on this clone: Each gene name is a mouse one. The CDR3 is cut off 1 residue early in the read; its end comes from the germline J gene. V gene TRBV12-1 combines with J gene TRBJ2-1; 9 nucleotides line up with TRBD2. Germline lookup yields CDR1 SGHSN and CDR2 HYEKVE. Trimming cost V 0 bases and J 3 bases; bases outside gene matches: 2. The CDR3 totals 15 residues. CDR3 DNA (partial): TGTGCCAGCTCTCTCCGCTGGGGGGGCTATGCTGAGCAGTTC. This encodes CASSLRWGGYAEQF. The full-length CDR3 reads as CASSLRWGGYAEQFF.

A remark on this clone: Gene and germline names: mouse. The read stops 1 residue short of the end of the CDR3; the missing end is completed from the germline J gene. The genes are TRBV2 and TRBJ1-3; D may be TRBD1 (5 bases). This CDR3 spans 14 amino acids. Germline lookup yields CDR1 LGHNA and CDR2 YSYQKL. V was cut by 0 bases and J by 2 bases, with 5 bases left in between. CDR3 amino acids: CASSQEGAGNTLYF. Partial CDR3 DNA: TGTGCCAGCAGCCAAGAGGGGGCTGGAAATACGCTCTAT.

A remark on this clone: Germline and genes: mouse. Sequencing ends 1 residue short of the CDR3 end; the germline J gene provides the rest. Other nucleotide sequences from this sample produce the same CDR3. The chain is built from TRBV3 and TRBJ2-1, with D perhaps given as TRBD1 or TRBD2 (5 bases each). Germline V gene data show CDR1 as SNHLY and CDR2 as FYNGKV (reference sequence). This CDR3 comprises 14 residues. Trimming shortened V by 3 bases and J by 1 base, and 7 bases separated the two germline ends. The sequenced CDR3 bases are TGTGCCAGCAGCTTGGGGCGGAACTATGCTGAGCAGTTC. The encoded protein is CASSLGRNYAEQF. Given in full, the CDR3 is CASSLGRNYAEQFF.

A remark on this clone: Mouse gene names and germline throughout. The read is 1 residue too short to cover the CDR3 end, so that end is filled in from the germline J gene. The chain uses TRBV13-3 and TRBJ2-1; 13 bases map to TRBD2. From germline, CDR1 is NNHDY and CDR2 SYVADS. Trimming removed 3 bases from V and 3 bases from J; junction bases left unmatched: 3. The CDR3 sequence is 16 residues long. The CDR3 DNA, read in part, is TGTGCCAGCAGTGGGACTGGGGGGGCGCTCTATGCTGAGCAGTTC. Amino acids: CASSGTGGALYAEQF. The whole CDR3 sequence reads CASSGTGGALYAEQFF.

Remarks on this clone: Germline and genes here are mouse. The read ends 1 residue early relative to the CDR3; the germline J gene fills the gap. The chain uses TRBV13-1 and TRBJ2-2; 10 bases agree with TRBD2. Trimming at V came to 5 bases and at J to 7 bases, leaving 8 bases not matched to a gene. The CDR3 has 15 residues. Germline lookup yields CDR1 NSHNY and CDR2 SYGAGN. CDR3 DNA, as far as it was read: TGTGCCAGCAGGGAGCCTGGGGGGGCGAACGGGCAGCTCTAC. It yields the protein CASREPGGANGQLY. The whole CDR3 reads CASREPGGANGQLYF.

As for this clone: Genes and germline are mouse. The CDR3 end falls 1 residue outside the read, so it is completed with the germline J gene. The chain links TRBV17 to TRBJ2-1; 10 bases fit TRBD2. This CDR3 has 15 residues. Germline values: CDR1 MNHDT, CDR2 YYDKIL. The V segment lost 3 bases and the J segment 3 bases; nucleotides outside the gene matches: 2. The sequenced part of the CDR3 DNA is TGTGCTAGCAGTAGTCTGGGGGGGCGCTATGCTGAGCAGTTC. Translation gives CASSSLGGRYAEQF. The whole CDR3 region reads CASSSLGGRYAEQFF.

This clone appeared a few times. Germline and genes here are mouse. Read sequence stops 1 residue before the CDR3 end, and the germline J gene provides the missing end. The rearrangement joins TRBV16 to TRBJ2-2; 8 bases are a match to TRBD2. The V and J ends lost 1 base and 3 bases, in that order; junction bases with no gene match: 1. CDR3 length: 15 residues. The V gene's germline CDR1 is SGHSA and CDR2 FRNQAP. The sequenced CDR3 bases are TGTGCAAGCAGCTTAGTGGGGGGGGACACCGGGCAGCTCTAC. Its protein is CASSLVGGDTGQLY. In full, the CDR3 reads CASSLVGGDTGQLYF. Variable domain in full (rest from reference TRBV16 and TRBJ2-2): NAGVIQTPRHKVTGKGQEATLWCEPISGHSAVFWYRQTIVQGLEFLTYFRNQAPIDDSGMPKERFSAQMPNQSHSTLKIQSTQPQDSAVYLCASSLVGGDTGQLYFGEGSKLTVL.

In the case of this clone: Gene names and germline refer to mouse. The read ends 1 residue early relative to the CDR3; the germline J gene fills the gap. The gene calls are TRBV29 and TRBJ2-7, with D unclear. This CDR3 is 13 amino acids long. Germline-derived CDR1 and CDR2 are MSHET and SYDVDS. Between the trimmed V and J ends, which lost 3 bases and 0 bases, there was a span of 6 bases. The CDR3: CASSLASSYEQYF. CDR3 bases read: TGTGCTAGCAGTTTGGCGAGCTCCTATGAACAGTAC.

Note on this clone: Germline and genes: mouse. Read data end 1 residue before the CDR3 end; the end is taken from the germline J gene. The chain carries TRBV4 and TRBJ2-7, with TRBD2 identical over 12 bases. Germline loops: CDR1 LGHDT, CDR2 YNNKQL (reference sequence). Unmatched junction bases numbered 5, after V lost 4 bases and J lost 4 bases. This CDR3 has 15 residues. The CDR3 spells CASSSRLGGLYEQYF. Incomplete CDR3 DNA: TGTGCCAGCAGCTCCCGACTGGGGGGGCTATATGAACAGTAC.

Regarding this clone: Here the gene names and germline are mouse. The read ends 1 residue shy of where the CDR3 ends; the end is completed using the germline J gene. The chain recombines TRBV20 with TRBJ2-3; 7 bases are a match to TRBD1. V lost 1 base, J lost 0 bases, and 1 base stayed unmatched. This CDR3 is built from 14 residues. The germline V gene has CDR1 GFQATS and CDR2 STVNSAI. The sequenced part of the CDR3 DNA is TGTGGTGCTAGGGCAGGGGGAAGTGCAGAAACGCTGTAT. It is translated as CGARAGGSAETLY. The whole CDR3 sequence is CGARAGGSAETLYF.

Of note for this clone: Here the gene names and germline are mouse. The CDR3 is cut off 1 residue early in the read; its end comes from the germline J gene. This chain joins TRBV1 and TRBJ2-1, with 9 bases aligning to TRBD2. The ends lost 0 bases at V and 3 bases at J; junction bases unmatched: 0. CDR1 and CDR2 (germline): NSQYPW, LRSPGD (reference sequence). The CDR3 contains 15 residues. The CDR3 bases that were read are TGCACCTGCAGTGCAGAGGACTGGGGCTATGCTGAGCAGTTC. Translating gives CTCSAEDWGYAEQF. The CDR3 as a whole reads CTCSAEDWGYAEQFF.

About this clone: Any gene name here is a mouse gene name. CDR3 bases read: TGTGCAAGCAGCTTAGGGGACAGTCAAAACACCTTGTAC. As protein: CASSLGDSQNTLY. The full CDR3 is CASSLGDSQNTLYF. The chain is built from TRBV16 and TRBJ2-4; either TRBD1 or TRBD2 may fit D (5 bases each). The read gets to within 1 residue of the CDR3 end, and the germline J gene fills in the rest. Germline lookup yields CDR1 SGHSA and CDR2 FRNQAP. V was trimmed by 1 base and J by 0 bases, leaving 5 bases between them. The CDR3 covers 14 residues.

A word on this clone: Genes and germline come from the mouse. Read data end 1 residue before the CDR3 end; the end is taken from the germline J gene. This chain uses TRBV1 with TRBJ2-2, with 12 bases fitting TRBD2. Germline values: CDR1 NSQYPW, CDR2 LRSPGD (reference sequence). The CDR3 has 18 amino acids. The V gene end was trimmed by 3 bases and the J gene end by 0 bases; junction bases not matched to a gene: 5. The CDR3 is CTCSAHRLGGPNTGQLYF. The CDR3 bases that were read are TGCACCTGCAGTGCCCACAGACTGGGGGGGCCAAACACCGGGCAGCTCTAC.

Remarks on this clone: These gene names are mouse names. The read stops 1 residue short of the end of the CDR3; the missing end is completed from the germline J gene. V and J are TRBV20 and TRBJ1-1; D gene ambiguous. Trimming stripped 2 bases from V and 0 bases from J, with 4 bases between. Germline V gene lookup returns CDR1 GFQATS and CDR2 STVNSAI. The CDR3 is 12 residues long. Partial CDR3 DNA: TGTGGTGCTAGGACAACAAACACAGAAGTCTTC. Translation: CGARTTNTEVF. The complete CDR3 reads CGARTTNTEVFF.

This clone was detected a few times. All gene names here are mouse names. The CDR3 goes on 1 residue after the read ends, and that part is filled in from the germline J gene. The rearrangement links TRBV24 to TRBJ2-7; weak D call: TRBD1 (6 bases). Germline V CDR1 and CDR2: KGHTA, FRNEEI. Trimming removed 3 bases at V and 6 bases at J, with 9 bases between. This CDR3 contains 12 residues. The covered CDR3 bases are TGTGCCAGCAGTCTAAAACAGGGTGAACAGTAC. This translates into CASSLKQGEQY. The CDR3 reads in full as CASSLKQGEQYF.

This clone qualifies as medium-sized. The germline and genes are mouse ones. Read sequence stops 1 residue before the CDR3 end, and the germline J gene provides the missing end. V is TRBV12-1 and J is TRBJ2-1, with TRBD2 matching 8 bases. The CDR3 consists of 14 residues. Trimming removed 0 bases from V and 3 bases from J; junction bases left unmatched: 0. Germline CDR1 is SGHSN and CDR2 is HYEKVE. CDR3 bases read: TGTGCCAGCTCTCTCGACTGGGGCTATGCTGAGCAGTTC. This codes for CASSLDWGYAEQF. The complete CDR3 reads CASSLDWGYAEQFF.

In the case of this clone: Germline and genes: mouse. The read finishes 1 residue shy of the CDR3 end, and the germline J gene is used to complete it. Within the sample, other DNA sequences also encode this same CDR3. The J gene is TRBJ2-2, the V gene TRBV26; D is perhaps TRBD2 (6 bases). V was shortened by 2 bases and J by 2 bases, with 6 bases between the two germline ends. This CDR3 region has 14 residues. Germline assignment: CDR1 KGHPV and CDR2 FQNQEV (reference sequence). CDR3 DNA (partial): TGTGCCAGCAGTCTGGGGGGGAACACCGGGCAGCTCTAC. It translates to CASSLGGNTGQLY. The complete CDR3 reads CASSLGGNTGQLYF.

With respect to this clone: Each gene name is a mouse one. Read data end 1 residue before the CDR3 end; the end is taken from the germline J gene. The chain carries TRBV16 and TRBJ1-3, with D unclear. Trimming removed 2 bases at V and 1 base at J, with 6 bases between. The CDR3 runs to 14 residues. The germline V gene has CDR1 SGHSA and CDR2 FRNQAP. The sequenced CDR3 bases are TGTGCAAGCAGCTTAAGACAATCTGGAAATACGCTCTAT. Translated, it gives CASSLRQSGNTLY. The CDR3 in its entirety is CASSLRQSGNTLYF. Supplemented by reference TRBV16 and TRBJ1-3, the full variable domain reads NAGVIQTPRHKVTGKGQEATLWCEPISGHSAVFWYRQTIVQGLEFLTYFRNQAPIDDSGMPKERFSAQMPNQSHSTLKIQSTQPQDSAVYLCASSLRQSGNTLYFGEGSRLIVV.

This clone was counted a few times. Gene labels here are mouse ones. Sequencing ends 1 residue short of the CDR3 end; the germline J gene provides the rest. The chain links TRBV13-2 to TRBJ2-7; TRBD1 might be the D (7 bases). Germline CDR1 is NNHNN and CDR2 is SYGAGS (reference sequence). This CDR3 region has 12 residues. V was shortened by 0 bases and J by 7 bases, with 8 bases between the two germline ends. The CDR3 sequence is CASGDGGGEQYF. The sequenced part of the CDR3 DNA is TGTGCCAGCGGTGATGGAGGGGGCGAACAGTAC.

This clone was counted once. Gene labels here are mouse ones. The read stops 1 residue short of the end of the CDR3; the missing end is completed from the germline J gene. V gene TRBV26 combines with J gene TRBJ1-6; weak D call: TRBD1 (5 bases). TRBJ1-6 is an open reading frame whose function is uncertain. CDR3 length equals 13 residues. V was cut by 3 bases and J by 6 bases, with 6 bases left in between. Germline V lookup: CDR1 KGHPV, CDR2 FQNQEV (reference sequence). Partial CDR3 DNA: TGTGCCAGCAGTCTCGACAGTAATTCGCCCCTCTAC. It yields the protein CASSLDSNSPLY. The whole CDR3 sequence is CASSLDSNSPLYF.

Note on this clone: Gene names and germline match the mouse. Coverage ceases 1 residue before the CDR3 finishes, and the germline J gene fills in the end. The chain links TRBV13-3 to TRBJ1-4; no clear D gene. The CDR3 runs to 18 residues. Germline CDR1 NNHDY, CDR2 SYVADS. Trimming shortened V by 1 base and J by 0 bases, and 16 bases separated the two germline ends. The sequenced CDR3 bases are TGTGCCAGCAGTGATCAACCCGCGGGCAGAATTTCCAACGAAAGATTATTT. This sequence encodes CASSDQPAGRISNERLF. In full, the CDR3 is CASSDQPAGRISNERLFF.

As concerns this clone: The listed genes are named as in mouse. With the read ending 1 residue before the CDR3 end, the germline J gene is used to fill in that end. V and J are TRBV12-2 and TRBJ2-7; TRBD2 agrees at 8 bases. J gave up 6 bases and V 0 bases, and 3 bases lay outside the gene matches. The V gene's germline CDR1 is SGHLS and CDR2 HYDKME. CDR3 length: 13 amino acids. CDR3 DNA, as far as it was read: TGTGCCAGCTCTCTCGTGGGGGGGGTTGAACAGTAC. Amino acids: CASSLVGGVEQY. The full CDR3 protein reads CASSLVGGVEQYF.

With regard to this clone: Any gene name here is a mouse gene name. The read falls 1 residue short of the CDR3 end, and the missing part is taken from the germline J gene. V is TRBV26 and J is TRBJ1-1; weak D call: TRBD1 (5 bases). Trimming pared 3 bases from V and 4 bases from J, leaving 9 bases between. CDR1 KGHPV and CDR2 FQNQEV come from the germline V gene (reference sequence). The CDR3 spans 13 residues. The sequenced part of the CDR3 DNA is TGTGCCAGCAGTCTAGCCAGGGCCACAGAAGTCTTC. Translated: CASSLARATEVF. The whole CDR3 sequence reads CASSLARATEVFF.

By frequency in the sample, this clone is large. Mouse names are used for the genes. The read terminates 1 residue ahead of where the CDR3 ends, so the germline J gene completes it. The chain joins TRBV20 to TRBJ2-1, with TRBD2 matching 8 bases. Trimming took 0 bases from V and 8 from J; bases not matched to a gene: 6. The length of the CDR3 is 14 residues. Germline V gene data show CDR1 as GFQATS and CDR2 as STVNSAI. CDR3: CGARDGLGGTEQFF. The DNA read from the CDR3 is TGTGGTGCTAGGGATGGCCTGGGGGGCACTGAGCAGTTC.